Below are 5 T cell receptor beta chains sequenced from a single sample in a study of blood T cell repertoires in COVID-19. The assay was immunoSEQ multiplex PCR, and TCRdb's table has in-frame clones only and misses some. The sample has under 350,000 clones, approximately 86% seen once. Specimen: PBMCs or T cells enriched from blood (not recorded which). These receptor sequences come from a woman under 30 who had recovered from COVID-19.

The J gene is TRBJ2-7, the V gene TRBV30, with unresolved D. V gave up 3 bases and J gave up 0 bases, with 9 bases separating them. This CDR3 comprises 13 residues. In germline, CDR1 is GTSNPN, CDR2 SVGIG (reference sequence). This chain's CDR3 is CAWRQEYSYEQYF. CDR3 coding DNA: TGTGCCTGGAGGCAGGAATACTCCTACGAGCAGTACTTC.

This chain uses TRBV24-1 with TRBJ1-5; 10 nucleotides line up with TRBD1. The V segment lost 9 bases and the J segment 5 bases; nucleotides outside the gene matches: 6. CDR1 is KGHDR and CDR2 is SFDVKD in the germline V gene. This CDR3 has 14 residues. CDR3 in amino acids: CATEKGTGDQPQHF. CDR3 in DNA: TGTGCCACCGAGAAAGGGACAGGGGATCAGCCCCAGCATTTT.

J is TRBJ2-3 and V is TRBV19, with 15 bases aligning to TRBD2. J gave up 4 bases and V 6 bases, and 8 bases lay outside the gene matches. The CDR3 consists of 17 residues. Germline V gives CDR1 LNHDA, CDR2 SQIVND (reference sequence). The CDR3 reads CASSPRTSGRASDTQYF. As DNA, the CDR3 is TGTGCCAGTAGCCCGAGGACTAGCGGGAGGGCATCAGATACGCAGTATTTT.

This clone was seen more than once but under ten times. The chain couples TRBV6-1 to TRBJ2-7, with D maybe TRBD1 (5 bases). CDR3 length equals 17 residues. The germline gives CDR1 MNHNS, CDR2 SASEGT. V gave up 4 bases and J gave up 3 bases, with 22 bases separating them. The CDR3: CASSVEWGTTWVYEQYF. The DNA for the CDR3 is TGTGCCAGCAGTGTAGAATGGGGCACGACTTGGGTCTACGAGCAGTACTTC.

The chain carries TRBV9 and TRBJ1-2, with TRBD1 matching over 8 bases. V gave up 0 bases and J gave up 6 bases; unmatched junction bases: 4. Germline loops: CDR1 SGDLS, CDR2 YYNGEE. The CDR3 loop spans 14 amino acids. CDR3 amino acids: CASSVEQGGDGYTF. The CDR3 bases are TGTGCCAGCAGCGTAGAACAGGGGGGGGATGGCTACACCTTC.